The T cell receptor beta chain under discussion was sequenced for a study of somatic mutations in cytotoxic T cells in rheumatoid arthritis (dated by TCRdb to 2015 to 2018). Turning to the overall study: Some V beta antibody-stained T-cell populations were flow-sorted on a FACSAria II or Sony SH800 at nearly 100% purity, and sorted V beta1+ cells also underwent TCRB sequencing. In newly diagnosed rheumatoid arthritis without treatment, the study examined if expanded CD8+ T-cell clones harbor somatic mutations, relying on TCRB deep sequencing to characterize clonality. A total of 65 to 70 rheumatoid arthritis patients and 15 to 25 healthy controls underwent TCRB deep sequencing. Median age was essentially the same in the patient group and the control group.

General findings and caveats noted by the study authors: Several identical CD8+ TCRB sequences were found in both blood and synovial fluid, and in about an eighth of the roughly 60 patients the largest CD8+ clone exceeded 20% of CD8+ cells. CD8+ clonality increased with age in patients (Spearman r ≈ 0.49) but not in healthy controls. The expanded CD8+ clones had unknown antigen targets, and not appearing in virus-specific databases did not rule out that they were virus-specific. Rheumatoid arthritis patients and age-matched healthy controls did not significantly differ in CD8+ T-cell clonality. No adjustment for multiple comparisons was made for the slight TRBV07 underrepresentation in patients.

Comment on this clone: What antigen it recognizes has not been identified. Base qualities are missing; no much larger clone stands one base away.

V lost 7 bases and J lost 0 bases; the stretch between them is 13 bases long. The CDR3 holds 15 amino acids from the cysteine to the phenylalanine. Only the CDR3 DNA stays, 45 bases, in frame from base 1. CDR1 is given as MNHNY and CDR2 as SVGAGI, both from the germline V gene (reference sequence). TCRB CDR3 sequencing used the immunoSEQ assay on genomic DNA. Under the source paper's analysis protocol: Only productive TCRB rearrangements were included in the analyses. Defining a clone by its unique TCRB CDR3 sequence, the study calculated clonality as a productive clonality index derived from Shannon entropy. Repertoire overlap for a pair of samples was computed from each clone's template counts relative to total templates per sample. Flow cytometry-measured V-gene usage correlated with V-gene usage from TCRB sequencing, with a Spearman r of around 0.6. Sourced from immuneACCESS, this table was stored by TCRdb with only in-frame sequences that have V and J called. A share of the clones is absent; for the studies checked, an unresolved V gene accounts for under half, and the remainder has no known explanation. That table furnishes V, J and clone size, whereas the DNA furnished D and trimming. Present in this sample are about 26,000 clones, 82% of which were seen just once. Clones ranked in the top ten supply more than 4.5% of the sample.

With a median age of 56 years (range about 21-75) and approximately 50% female, the healthy controls consisted of 15 to 25 blood donors whose buffy coats were used. Flow cytometry confirmed the purity of CD4+ and CD8+ cells that had been isolated by positive magnetic bead selection on an AutoMACS. Ficoll-Paque PLUS density gradient separation was used to isolate peripheral blood mononuclear cells. DNA from CD4-enriched, CD8-enriched or PBMC samples was extracted using Nucleospin Tissue or Tissue XS kits and then quantified on a Qubit 2.0 fluorometer. The rearranged chain carries TRBV6-6 and TRBJ1-3; the D gene identity is not certain. This TCR came from a man aged 50-60 years in good health. The sample comprised CD8+ T cells sorted from blood. In nucleotides, the sequence is TGTGCCAGCATCTCGAGGGAATACTCTGGAAACACCATATATTTT. This codes for CASISREYSGNTIYF.